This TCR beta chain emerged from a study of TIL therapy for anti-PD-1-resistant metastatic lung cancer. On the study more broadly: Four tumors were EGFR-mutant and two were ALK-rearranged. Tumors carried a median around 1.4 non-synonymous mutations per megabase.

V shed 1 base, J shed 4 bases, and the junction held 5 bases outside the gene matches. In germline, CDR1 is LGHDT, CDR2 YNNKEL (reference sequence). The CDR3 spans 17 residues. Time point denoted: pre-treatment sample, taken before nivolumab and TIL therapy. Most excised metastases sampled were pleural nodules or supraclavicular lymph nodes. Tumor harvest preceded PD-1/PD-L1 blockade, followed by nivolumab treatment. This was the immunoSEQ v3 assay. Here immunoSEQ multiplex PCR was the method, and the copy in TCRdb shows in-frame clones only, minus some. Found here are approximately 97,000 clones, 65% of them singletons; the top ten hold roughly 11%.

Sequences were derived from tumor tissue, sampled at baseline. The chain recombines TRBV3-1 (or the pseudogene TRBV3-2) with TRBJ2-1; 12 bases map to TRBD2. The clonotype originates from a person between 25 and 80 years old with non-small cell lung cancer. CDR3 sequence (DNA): TGTGCCAGCAGCCAAGGACTAGCGGGGGCCCTGTACAATGAGCAGTTCTTC. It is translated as CASSQGLAGALYNEQFF.